This T cell receptor (beta chain) was captured by sequencing in a study of T cells of healthy individuals. The CDR3 sequence is 14 residues long. The trim removed 6 bases at V and 6 bases at J, leaving 7 bases unmatched. Germline CDR1 reads ENHRY; CDR2 reads SYGVKD. TCRdb itself ran the 5' RACE reads through MiXCR, one entry per CDR3 protein. The sample holds tens of thousands of distinct CDR3 sequences, roughly 15% seen once. This clonotype was found many times. The receptor was isolated from a human donor in good health. The rearrangement links TRBV10-3 to TRBJ2-1, with 8 bases aligning to TRBD1. The CDR3 is CAIRADRVGNEQFF. The CDR3 DNA follows: TGTGCCATCAGAGCGGACAGGGTAGGCAATGAGCAGTTCTTC.